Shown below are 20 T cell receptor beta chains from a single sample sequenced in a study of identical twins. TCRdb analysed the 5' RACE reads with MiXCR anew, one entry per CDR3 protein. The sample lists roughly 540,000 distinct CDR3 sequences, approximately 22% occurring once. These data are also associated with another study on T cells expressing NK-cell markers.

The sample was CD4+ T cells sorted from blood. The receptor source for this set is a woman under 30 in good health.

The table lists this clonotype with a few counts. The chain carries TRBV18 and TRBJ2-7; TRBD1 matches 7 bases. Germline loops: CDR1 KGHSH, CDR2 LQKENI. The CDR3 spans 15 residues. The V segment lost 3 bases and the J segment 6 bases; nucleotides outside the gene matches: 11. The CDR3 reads CASSPGQLRSGEQYF. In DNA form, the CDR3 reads TGTGCCAGCTCACCGGGACAGCTTCGGTCCGGCGAGCAGTACTTC.

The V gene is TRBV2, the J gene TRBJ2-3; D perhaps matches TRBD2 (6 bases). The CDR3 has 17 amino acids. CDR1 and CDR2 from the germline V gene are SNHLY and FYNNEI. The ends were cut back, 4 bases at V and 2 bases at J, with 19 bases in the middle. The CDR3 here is CASSVEGGAAYTDTQYF. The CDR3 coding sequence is TGTGCCAGCAGTGTTGAAGGCGGGGCGGCTTACACAGATACGCAGTATTTT.

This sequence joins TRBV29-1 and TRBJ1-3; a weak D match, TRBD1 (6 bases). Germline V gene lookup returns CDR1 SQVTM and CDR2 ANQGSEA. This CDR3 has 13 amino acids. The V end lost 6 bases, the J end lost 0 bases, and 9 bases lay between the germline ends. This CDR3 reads CSVRGHSGNTIYF. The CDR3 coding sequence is TGCAGCGTACGGGGACACTCTGGAAACACCATATATTTT.

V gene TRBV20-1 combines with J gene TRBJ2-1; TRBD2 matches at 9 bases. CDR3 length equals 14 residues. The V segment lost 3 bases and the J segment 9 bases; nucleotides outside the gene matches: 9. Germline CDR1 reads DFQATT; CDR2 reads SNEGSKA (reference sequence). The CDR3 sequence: CSASLAGGLGEQFF. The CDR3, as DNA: TGCAGTGCTAGTCTGGCGGGAGGGTTGGGTGAGCAGTTCTTC.

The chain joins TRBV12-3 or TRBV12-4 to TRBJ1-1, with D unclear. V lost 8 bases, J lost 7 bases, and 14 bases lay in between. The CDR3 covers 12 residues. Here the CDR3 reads CASLTPGDEAFF. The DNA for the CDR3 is TGTGCCAGCCTCACACCCGGCGATGAAGCTTTCTTT.

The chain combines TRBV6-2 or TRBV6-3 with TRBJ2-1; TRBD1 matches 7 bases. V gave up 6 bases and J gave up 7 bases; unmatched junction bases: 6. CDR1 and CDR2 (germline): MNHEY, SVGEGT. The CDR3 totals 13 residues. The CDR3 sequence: CASRPTGENEQFF. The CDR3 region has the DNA TGTGCCAGCAGACCCACAGGGGAAAATGAGCAGTTCTTC.

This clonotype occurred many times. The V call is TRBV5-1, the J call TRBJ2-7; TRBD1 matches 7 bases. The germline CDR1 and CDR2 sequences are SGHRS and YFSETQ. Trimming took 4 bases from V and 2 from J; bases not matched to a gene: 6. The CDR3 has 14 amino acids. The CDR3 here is CASSPTGPTYEQYF. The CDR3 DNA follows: TGCGCCAGCAGCCCGACAGGGCCGACCTACGAGCAGTACTTC.

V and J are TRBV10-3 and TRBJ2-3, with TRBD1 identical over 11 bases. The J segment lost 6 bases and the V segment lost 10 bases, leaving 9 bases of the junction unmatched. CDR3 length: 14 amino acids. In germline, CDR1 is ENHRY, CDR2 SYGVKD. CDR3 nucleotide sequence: TGTGCCACTAATGCGGGACAGGGGGGCGATACGCAGTATTTT. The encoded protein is CATNAGQGGDTQYF.

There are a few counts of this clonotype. The CDR3 DNA reads TGCGCCAGCAGCGCTAGCGGGGTGAGCTCCTACAATGAGCAGTTCTTC. Protein sequence: CASSASGVSSYNEQFF. The V gene is TRBV10-2, the J gene TRBJ2-1, with 9 bases that match TRBD2. Trimming took 6 bases from V and 0 from J; bases not matched to a gene: 6. The CDR3 contains 16 residues. Looked up from germline, CDR1 is WSHSY and CDR2 is SAAADI.

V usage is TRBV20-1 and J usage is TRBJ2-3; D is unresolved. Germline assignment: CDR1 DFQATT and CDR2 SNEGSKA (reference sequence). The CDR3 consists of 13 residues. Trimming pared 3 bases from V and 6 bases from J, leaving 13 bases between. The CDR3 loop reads CSASPWTPDTQYF. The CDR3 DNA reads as TGCAGTGCTAGCCCCTGGACGCCCGATACGCAGTATTTT.

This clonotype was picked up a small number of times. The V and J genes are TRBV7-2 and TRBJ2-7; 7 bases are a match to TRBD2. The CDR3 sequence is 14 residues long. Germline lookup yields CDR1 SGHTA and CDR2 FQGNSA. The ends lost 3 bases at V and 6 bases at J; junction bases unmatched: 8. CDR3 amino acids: CASSFGLGPLEQYF. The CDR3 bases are TGTGCCAGCAGCTTTGGACTAGGGCCCCTCGAGCAGTACTTC.

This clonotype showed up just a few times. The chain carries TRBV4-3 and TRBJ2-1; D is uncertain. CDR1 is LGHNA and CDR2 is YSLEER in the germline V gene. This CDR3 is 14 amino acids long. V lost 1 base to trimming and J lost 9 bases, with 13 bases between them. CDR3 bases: TGCGCCAGCAGCCAAGCCCAAGGAAGTAGTGAGCAGTTCTTC. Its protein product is CASSQAQGSSEQFF.

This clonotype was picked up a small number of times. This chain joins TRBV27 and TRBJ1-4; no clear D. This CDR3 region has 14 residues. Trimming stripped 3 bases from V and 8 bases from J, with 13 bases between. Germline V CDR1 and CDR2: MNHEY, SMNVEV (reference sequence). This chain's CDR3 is CASSFNEAREKLFF. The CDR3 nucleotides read TGTGCCAGCAGTTTTAATGAGGCGAGGGAAAAACTGTTTTTT.

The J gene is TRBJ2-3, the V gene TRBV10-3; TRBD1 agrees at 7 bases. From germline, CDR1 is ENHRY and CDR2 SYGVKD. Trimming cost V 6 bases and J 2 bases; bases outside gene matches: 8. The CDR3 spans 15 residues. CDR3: CAIRRTGAFTDTQYF. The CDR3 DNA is TGTGCCATCAGAAGGACAGGTGCCTTCACAGATACGCAGTATTTT.

CDR3 region: CASSLIPGGGNYEQYF. CDR3 sequence (DNA): TGTGCCAGCAGCTTAATTCCCGGCGGGGGTAACTACGAGCAGTACTTC. V usage is TRBV7-8 and J usage is TRBJ2-7; 7 nucleotides match TRBD2. The germline V gene has CDR1 SGHVS and CDR2 FQNEAQ. The CDR3 covers 16 residues. The ends lost 2 bases at V and 3 bases at J; junction bases unmatched: 10. The complete variable domain, with remaining parts taken from reference TRBV7-8 and TRBJ2-7, reads GAGVSQSPRYKVAKRGQDVALRCDPISGHVSLFWYQQALGQGPEFLTYFQNEAQLDKSGLPSDRFFAERPEGSVSTLKIQRTQQEDSAVYLCASSLIPGGGNYEQYFGPGTRLTVT.

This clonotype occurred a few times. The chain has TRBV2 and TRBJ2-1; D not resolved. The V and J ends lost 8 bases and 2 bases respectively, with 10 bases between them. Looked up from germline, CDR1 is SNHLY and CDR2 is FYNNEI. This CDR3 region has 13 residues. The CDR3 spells CASDAGTYNEQFF. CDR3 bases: TGTGCCAGCGATGCTGGAACCTACAATGAGCAGTTCTTC.

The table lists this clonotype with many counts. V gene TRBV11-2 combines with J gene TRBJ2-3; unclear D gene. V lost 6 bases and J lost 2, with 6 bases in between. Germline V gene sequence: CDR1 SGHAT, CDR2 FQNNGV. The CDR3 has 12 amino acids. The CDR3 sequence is CASSSLTDTQYF. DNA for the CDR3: TGTGCCAGCAGTTCCCTCACAGATACGCAGTATTTT.

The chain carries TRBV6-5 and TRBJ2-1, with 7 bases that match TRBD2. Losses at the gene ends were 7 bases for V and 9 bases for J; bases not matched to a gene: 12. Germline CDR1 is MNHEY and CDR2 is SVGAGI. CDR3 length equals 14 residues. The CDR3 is CASTSQGGGGEQFF. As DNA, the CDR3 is TGTGCCAGCACTTCTCAAGGAGGCGGGGGTGAGCAGTTCTTC.

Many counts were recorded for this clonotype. The CDR3 DNA follows: TGTGCCAGCAGCGCAAGGTCTGGGCGGGATTACAATGAGCAGTTCTTC. It encodes CASSARSGRDYNEQFF. This rearrangement joins TRBV7-9 to TRBJ2-1, with D possibly TRBD2 on 6 matching bases. The CDR3 extends over 16 amino acids. V lost 5 bases and J lost 4, with 18 bases in between. From germline, CDR1 is SEHNR and CDR2 FQNEAQ (reference sequence). Full variable domain (missing parts from reference TRBV7-9 and TRBJ2-1): DTGVSQNPRHKITKRGQNVTFRCDPISEHNRLYWYRQTLGQGPEFLTYFQNEAQLEKSRLLSDRFSAERPKGSFSTLEIQRTEQGDSAMYLCASSARSGRDYNEQFFGPGTRLTVL.

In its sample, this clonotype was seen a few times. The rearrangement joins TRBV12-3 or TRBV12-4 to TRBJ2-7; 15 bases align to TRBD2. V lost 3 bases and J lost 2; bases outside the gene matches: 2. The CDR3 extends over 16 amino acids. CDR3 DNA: TGTGCCAGCAGTTTGGGACTAGCGGGGGGAGCCTACGAGCAGTACTTC. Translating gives CASSLGLAGGAYEQYF.